Below, 14 T cell receptor delta chains from the same sample are listed, as sequenced in a study of Vδ1+ human thymocytes. General study findings and limits: Thymic TRG and TRD repertoires appeared highly polyclonal.

RNA was extracted from the cells and then reverse transcribed. The CDR3 regions were amplified by multiplex PCR from V-gene primers to a constant-region primer. TCRdb ran CATT on the multiplex PCR reads. The repertoire holds about 53,000 delta-chain clones, with around 15% as singletons. These receptors lack a known antigen. Material: Vdelta1+ gamma-delta thymocytes from the thymus. Subset in this sample: FACS-sorted CD3+ TCRalphabeta- TCRVdelta1+ TCRVdelta2- thymocytes. The receptors come from a girl less than two years old who had congenital heart surgery.

V usage is TRDV1 and J usage is TRDJ1; D might be TRDD2 (6 bases). Germline V gene lookup returns CDR1 TSWWSYY and CDR2 QGS. The V end was cut by 3 bases, the J end by 2 bases, with 34 bases between. The CDR3 loop spans 22 amino acids. CDR3 loop: CALGDLTVLRRGGEFCTDKLIF. The CDR3 DNA reads as TGTGCTCTTGGGGACCTAACCGTCCTACGTAGAGGTGGGGAATTCTGTACCGATAAACTCATCTTT.

This sequence joins TRDV1 and TRDJ1; D is ambiguous. With 9 bases removed from V and 0 bases from J, the gap between germline ends came to 23 bases. The CDR3 covers 17 residues. Germline CDR1 is TSWWSYY and CDR2 is QGS. CDR3 sequence (DNA): TGTGCTCTGAGGCTATCTACTCCTCCCGCAAACACCGATAAACTCATCTTT. Its protein product is CALRLSTPPANTDKLIF.

This clone was seen a few times. The rearrangement joins TRDV1 to TRDJ1; TRDD3 aligns across 8 bases. The V segment lost 4 bases and the J segment 5 bases; nucleotides outside the gene matches: 24. The CDR3 covers 20 residues. Germline V lookup: CDR1 TSWWSYY, CDR2 QGS. The CDR3 coding sequence is TGTGCTCTTGGGGTTCCATTTCGGACAGGGGTACTGGGGGCTAAGGATAAACTCATCTTT. It specifies CALGVPFRTGVLGAKDKLIF.

This clone was seen only a few times. The chain employs TRDV1 and TRDJ1, with D perhaps matching TRDD3 (6 bases). Germline V gene lookup returns CDR1 TSWWSYY and CDR2 QGS. V was clipped by 2 bases and J by 5 bases, with 30 bases between them. The CDR3 is made up of 20 amino acids. CDR3 bases: TGTGCTCTTGGGGAAAGGTTACATACTACTGGGTTAGGTGCCCTGGATAAACTCATCTTT. Encoded protein: CALGERLHTTGLGALDKLIF.

This clone was observed a handful of times. This chain connects TRDV1 to TRDJ1, with 11 positions matching TRDD3. Trimming at V came to 0 bases and at J to 7 bases, leaving 19 bases not matched to a gene. The germline V gene encodes CDR1 TSWWSYY and CDR2 QGS. The CDR3 extends over 20 amino acids. The DNA of the CDR3 is TGTGCTCTTGGGGAACTAATTCTTCCTCCCCTGGGGGATACCTGTGGTAAACTCATCTTT. This codes for CALGELILPPLGDTCGKLIF.

In this sample, this clone turned up a few times. Germline and junction disagree at one end, which may indicate a read error. The chain recombines TRDV1 with TRDJ1; 8 bases align to TRDD3. This CDR3 contains 18 residues. Germline CDR1 reads TSWWSYY; CDR2 reads QGS. The CDR3 is CALGELVPTDWGLNKPIF. In DNA form, the CDR3 reads TGTGCTCTTGGGGAACTAGTACCTACGGACTGGGGGTTGAATAAACCCATCTTT.

The J gene is TRDJ1, the V gene TRDV1, with D possibly being TRDD2 or TRDD3 (6 bases each). V was clipped by 5 bases and J by 0 bases, with 28 bases between them. Germline CDR1 reads TSWWSYY; CDR2 reads QGS. This CDR3 has 20 amino acids. The chain's CDR3 is CALGSPLPLYWDPYTDKLIF. The CDR3, as DNA: TGTGCTCTTGGGTCCCCTCTTCCTCTATACTGGGACCCATACACCGATAAACTCATCTTT.

This clone was observed a few times. The V gene is TRDV1, the J gene TRDJ1, with D possibly being TRDD2 (7 bases). The CDR3 spans 18 residues. The V end lost 0 bases, the J end lost 0 bases, and 17 bases lay between the germline ends. Per the germline V gene, CDR1 is TSWWSYY and CDR2 is QGS. The CDR3 DNA reads TGTGCTCTTGGGGAACTTTATAACCTTCCTGGGGACACCGATAAACTCATCTTT. Protein: CALGELYNLPGDTDKLIF.

The chain has TRDV1 and TRDJ1; 10 positions match TRDD3. CDR3 size: 19 residues. Unmatched junction bases numbered 19, after V lost 2 bases and J lost 7 bases. CDR1 is TSWWSYY, CDR2 QGS, per germline. The CDR3 reads CALGEGSYKLGDSGGKLIF. CDR3 DNA sequence: TGTGCTCTTGGGGAAGGTTCCTACAAACTGGGGGATTCAGGCGGTAAACTCATCTTT.

This clone came up a few times. This chain connects TRDV1 to TRDJ1, with D possibly matching TRDD2 (6 bases). V dropped 5 bases and J dropped 0 bases, with 19 bases sitting between them. This CDR3 contains 17 residues. CDR1 TSWWSYY and CDR2 QGS come from the germline V gene. The CDR3 DNA sequence: TGTGCTCTTGGGCAAAAGGACCCTCTTCCTCACACCGATAAACTCATCTTT. Its protein product is CALGQKDPLPHTDKLIF.

The chain links TRDV2 to TRDJ1; TRDD3 agrees at 11 bases. V lost 0 bases, J lost 0 bases, and 14 bases stayed unmatched. This CDR3 is 20 amino acids long. Germline CDR1 and CDR2: GEAIGNYY and EKD. The CDR3 here is CACDTDTYWGIYKYTDKLIF. The CDR3 DNA reads as TGTGCCTGTGACACCGACACATACTGGGGGATATATAAATACACCGATAAACTCATCTTT.

This clone was counted only a few times. The chain links TRDV1 to TRDJ1; D is unresolved. Looked up from germline, CDR1 is TSWWSYY and CDR2 is QGS. Between the trimmed V and J ends, which lost 2 bases and 2 bases, there was a span of 15 bases. This CDR3 comprises 16 residues. CDR3 residues: CALGEFPPLPTDKLIF. In DNA form, the CDR3 reads TGTGCTCTTGGGGAATTCCCCCCTCTACCTACCGATAAACTCATCTTT.

The sample holds a few counts of this clone. V usage is TRDV1 and J usage is TRDJ1, with TRDD3 matching 7 bases. The CDR3 has 22 amino acids. Germline-derived CDR1 and CDR2 are TSWWSYY and QGS. V gave up 2 bases and J gave up 0 bases; unmatched junction bases: 24. The CDR3 loop reads CALGEFSGLRGGYATYTDKLIF. CDR3 bases: TGTGCTCTTGGGGAATTTAGCGGCCTTCGAGGTGGATACGCGACTTACACCGATAAACTCATCTTT.

This clone was observed a handful of times. One base away lies a much larger clone, so this may be a sequencing read error. The V call is TRAV29/DV5, the J call TRDJ1; 10 bases agree with TRDD3. With 1 base clipped from V and 0 bases from J, the junction kept 12 bases outside the gene matches. The CDR3 has 18 residues. In germline, CDR1 is NSMFDY, CDR2 ISSIKDK. The chain's CDR3 is CAASRLPSTGGYTDKLIF. The CDR3 bases are TGTGCAGCAAGCCGACTTCCCTCTACTGGGGGATACACCGATAAACTCATCTTT. Variable domain in full (rest from reference TRAV29/DV5 and TRDJ1): DQQVKQNSPSLSVQEGRISILNCDYTNSMFDYFLWYKKYPAEGPTFLISISSIKDKNEDGRFTVFLNKSAKHLSLHIVPSQPGDSAVYFCAASRLPSTGGYTDKLIFGKGTRVTVEP.